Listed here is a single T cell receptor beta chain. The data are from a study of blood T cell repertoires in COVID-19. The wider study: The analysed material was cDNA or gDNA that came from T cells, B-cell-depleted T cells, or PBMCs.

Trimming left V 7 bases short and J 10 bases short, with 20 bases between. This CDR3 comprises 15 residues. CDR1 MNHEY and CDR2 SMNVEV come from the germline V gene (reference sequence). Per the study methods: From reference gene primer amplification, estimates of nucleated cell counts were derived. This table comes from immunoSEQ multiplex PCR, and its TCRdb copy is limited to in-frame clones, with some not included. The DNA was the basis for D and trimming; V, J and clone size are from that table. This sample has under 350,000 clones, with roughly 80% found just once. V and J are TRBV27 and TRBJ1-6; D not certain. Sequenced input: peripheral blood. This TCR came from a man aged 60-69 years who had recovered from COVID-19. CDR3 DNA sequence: TGTGCCAGCAAGTTATTTCATGGCCCCGGGTCACCCCTCCACTTT. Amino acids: CASKLFHGPGSPLHF.